This T cell receptor (beta chain) was sequenced in a study of vaccination effects on CD4 cells after COVID-19. ViraFEST used viral peptide pools to expand antigen-specific CD4+ T cells before sequencing. At the end of less than 12 days of culture, CD4+ T cells were isolated. Prior SARS-CoV-2 infection was absent in the vaccine recipients, as shown by negative nucleocapsid antibodies. On days 3 and 7, fresh IL-2 medium replaced half the medium. With regard to this clone: Antigen specificity is unknown.

Sequencing used immunoSEQ multiplex PCR; TCRdb keeps in-frame clones, though not all of them. The sample has tens of thousands of clones, roughly 70% seen once. CDR1 is LGHNA and CDR2 is YSLEER in the germline V gene. The CDR3 has 16 residues. Trimming left V 3 bases short and J 1 base short, with 13 bases between. This TCR was recovered from a human donor who received a COVID-19 vaccine. The sequenced sample was CD4+ T cells from PBMCs cultured with SARS-CoV-2 spike peptides, obtained before COVID-19 vaccination. The V and J genes are TRBV4-3 and TRBJ2-1; D is undetermined. The CDR3 spells CASSQEFQGSYNEQFF. CDR3 sequence (DNA): TGCGCCAGCAGCCAGGAATTTCAAGGGTCCTACAATGAGCAGTTCTTC.